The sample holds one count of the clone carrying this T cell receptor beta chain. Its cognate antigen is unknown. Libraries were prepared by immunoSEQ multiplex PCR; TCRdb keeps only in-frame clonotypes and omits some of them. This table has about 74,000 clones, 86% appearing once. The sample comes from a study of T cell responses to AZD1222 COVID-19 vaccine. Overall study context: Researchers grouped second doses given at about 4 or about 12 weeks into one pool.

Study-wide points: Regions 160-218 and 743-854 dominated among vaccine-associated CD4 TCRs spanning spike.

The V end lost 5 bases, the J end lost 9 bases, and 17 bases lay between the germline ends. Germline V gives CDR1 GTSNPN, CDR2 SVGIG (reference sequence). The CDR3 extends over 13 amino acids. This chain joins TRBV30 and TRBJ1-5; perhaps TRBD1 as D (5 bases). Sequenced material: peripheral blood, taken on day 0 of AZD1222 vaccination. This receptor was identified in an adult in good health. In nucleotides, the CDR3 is TGTGCCTGGGGACATGGCGCGGTGGGGCCCCAGCATTTT. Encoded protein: CAWGHGAVGPQHF.